These 16 T cell receptor beta chains share one sample of origin, sequenced in a study of cytomegalovirus exposure and HLA in healthy donors. Measured with immunoSEQ multiplex PCR; TCRdb has only the in-frame clones, and not every one. The sample shows over 200,000 clones, around 91% of them seen only once. The sequencing input was PBMCs. The receptors originated from a woman younger than 45 in good health and CMV-seronegative.

Regarding this clone: This same CDR3 is encoded by further DNA sequences in the sample. This rearrangement joins TRBV9 to TRBJ2-5, with 8 bases identical to TRBD2. CDR3 size: 13 residues. Germline-derived CDR1 and CDR2 are SGDLS and YYNGEE. V was clipped by 0 bases and J by 5 bases; unmatched bases: 0. In nucleotides, the CDR3 is TGTGCCAGCAGCGTAGCGGGAGGGGAGACCCAGTACTTC. Protein sequence: CASSVAGGETQYF.

The chain has TRBV27 and TRBJ2-1, with 13 bases lining up with TRBD2. Germline trimming cut 5 bases from V and 8 bases from J; bases unmatched to any gene: 9. The CDR3 loop spans 16 amino acids. Germline-derived CDR1 and CDR2 are MNHEY and SMNVEV (reference sequence). The CDR3 loop is CASSPLTSGRRDEQFF. The CDR3 DNA sequence: TGTGCCAGCAGTCCACTGACTAGCGGGAGGCGGGATGAGCAGTTCTTC.

The V call is TRBV6-5, the J call TRBJ2-1; D ambiguous. Germline V gives CDR1 MNHEY, CDR2 SVGAGI. V was trimmed by 2 bases and J by 7 bases, leaving 3 bases between them. The CDR3 contains 11 residues. The CDR3 here is CASSYLNEQFF. DNA for the CDR3: TGTGCCAGCAGTTACCTTAATGAGCAGTTCTTC.

This chain links TRBV13 with TRBJ2-1; TRBD2 matches 8 bases. Germline CDR1 is PRHDT and CDR2 is FYEKMQ (reference sequence). The CDR3 runs to 15 residues. V was clipped by 5 bases and J by 5 bases; unmatched bases: 8. The DNA for the CDR3 is TGTGCCAGCAGCCCCCGGGAGGGCCACAACAATGAGCAGTTCTTC. It translates to CASSPREGHNNEQFF.

V is TRBV6-1 and J is TRBJ2-5; D may be TRBD2 (5 bases). Looked up from germline, CDR1 is MNHNS and CDR2 is SASEGT. Trimming cost V 0 bases and J 5 bases, with 10 bases left between them. The CDR3 runs 14 residues. The chain's CDR3 is CASSEAGVVETQYF. The CDR3 nucleotides read TGTGCCAGCAGTGAAGCCGGGGTGGTGGAGACCCAGTACTTC.

There are a few counts of this clone. J is TRBJ1-1 and V is TRBV6-4, with 9 positions matching TRBD1. Losses at the gene ends were 2 bases for V and 4 bases for J; bases not matched to a gene: 2. Germline CDR1 is MRHNA and CDR2 is SNTAGT. CDR3 length: 14 amino acids. This CDR3 reads CASSDTDRGTEAFF. The CDR3 DNA follows: TGTGCCAGCAGTGACACGGACAGGGGCACTGAAGCTTTCTTT.

Regarding this clone: This sample also contains other DNA sequences that code for the same CDR3. This rearrangement joins TRBV27 to TRBJ2-7; D is undetermined. With 3 bases removed from V and 2 bases from J, the gap between germline ends came to 8 bases. Per the germline V gene, CDR1 is MNHEY and CDR2 is SMNVEV (reference sequence). This CDR3 has 13 amino acids. This CDR3 reads CASSLSLAYEQYF. In DNA, the CDR3 is TGTGCCAGCAGTTTGAGCCTGGCCTACGAGCAGTACTTC.

The V gene is TRBV27, the J gene TRBJ2-5; 7 positions agree with TRBD2. The germline V gene encodes CDR1 MNHEY and CDR2 SMNVEV (reference sequence). The J segment lost 3 bases and the V segment lost 4 bases, leaving 14 bases of the junction unmatched. CDR3 length equals 17 residues. This chain's CDR3 is CASSSRLGASGKETQYF. CDR3 in DNA: TGTGCCAGCAGTTCCAGGCTGGGAGCTAGCGGAAAAGAGACCCAGTACTTC.

The gene calls are TRBV6-5 and TRBJ1-2; D may be TRBD1 (6 bases). Germline-derived CDR1 and CDR2 are MNHEY and SVGAGI. This CDR3 contains 13 residues. The V and J ends lost 2 bases and 5 bases respectively, with 9 bases between them. The CDR3 here is CASSYDRKYGYTF. CDR3 nucleotide sequence: TGTGCCAGCAGTTACGACAGGAAATATGGCTACACCTTC.

As to this clone: The identical CDR3 is also encoded by other nucleotide sequences in the sample. The chain links TRBV19 to TRBJ2-7, with 8 bases identical to TRBD1. CDR3 size: 13 residues. With 5 bases clipped from V and 4 bases from J, the junction kept 4 bases outside the gene matches. The germline V gene encodes CDR1 LNHDA and CDR2 SQIVND (reference sequence). CDR3 sequence: CASSLTGDYEQYF. CDR3 coding DNA: TGTGCCAGTAGTCTGACAGGGGATTACGAGCAGTACTTC.

As regards this clone: Mismatch with germline at one junction end may stem from a read error. This chain joins TRBV7-7 and TRBJ2-5; 10 bases agree with TRBD2. The CDR3 totals 14 residues. Germline V gene data show CDR1 as SSHAT and CDR2 as FNYEAQ (reference sequence). The CDR3 reads CASSLAGDRETQYF. As DNA, the CDR3 is TGTGCCAGCAGCCTAGCGGGAGATCGTGAGACCCAGTACTTC. Full variable domain (outside the CDR3, taken from reference TRBV7-7 and TRBJ2-5): GAGVSQSPRYKVTKRGQDVTLRCDPISSHATLYWYQQALGQGPEFLTYFNYEAQPDKSGLPSDRFSAERPEGSISTLTIQRTEQRDSAMYRCASSLAGDRETQYFGPGTRLLVL.

J is TRBJ2-3 and V is TRBV11-2; 7 bases fit TRBD2. The germline gives CDR1 SGHAT, CDR2 FQNNGV. The CDR3 is 16 amino acids. The junction had 7 bases not matched to a gene; V was cut back by 0 bases and J by 4 bases. CDR3 in amino acids: CASSLDAGVGADTQYF. Here the CDR3 DNA reads TGTGCCAGCAGCTTAGATGCGGGAGTCGGCGCAGATACGCAGTATTTT.

This chain uses TRBV25-1 with TRBJ2-1; TRBD1 might be the D (6 bases). CDR1 and CDR2 from the germline V gene are MGHDK and SYGVNS. This CDR3 has 18 amino acids. Deletions cut 2 bases from V and 5 bases from J, with 22 bases between. For the CDR3, the DNA is TGTGCCAGCAGTGAAAGACAGGTACGGTCAGCTATCCACAATGAGCAGTTCTTC. This gives the protein CASSERQVRSAIHNEQFF.

This rearrangement joins TRBV7-2 to TRBJ1-1; D remains unclear. The CDR3 spans 12 residues. Between the trimmed V and J ends, which lost 4 bases and 2 bases, there was a span of 5 bases. CDR1 and CDR2 from the germline V gene are SGHTA and FQGNSA. The CDR3 DNA reads as TGTGCCAGCAGCTATACTAACACTGAAGCTTTCTTT. It is translated as CASSYTNTEAFF.

V is TRBV7-9 and J is TRBJ2-6; TRBD1 or TRBD2 may be the D gene (5 bases each). Germline CDR1 SEHNR, CDR2 FQNEAQ (reference sequence). This CDR3 is built from 19 residues. Trimming removed 4 bases at V and 2 bases at J, with 21 bases between. The DNA for the CDR3 is TGTGCCAGCAGCTCTTCGGGGACCTCCGGCAGGGCTGGGGCCAACGTCCTGACTTTC. It is translated as CASSSSGTSGRAGANVLTF.

A few counts support this clone. The gene calls are TRBV5-4 and TRBJ1-1; TRBD1 is a possible D gene (5 bases). Deletions cut 3 bases from V and 0 bases from J, with 21 bases between. Germline V gene lookup returns CDR1 SGHNT and CDR2 YYREEE (reference sequence). The CDR3 runs to 18 residues. The CDR3 nucleotides are TGTGCCAGCAGCTCTCCTACTAGGGGAGGGGTGATGAACACTGAAGCTTTCTTT. As protein: CASSSPTRGGVMNTEAFF.